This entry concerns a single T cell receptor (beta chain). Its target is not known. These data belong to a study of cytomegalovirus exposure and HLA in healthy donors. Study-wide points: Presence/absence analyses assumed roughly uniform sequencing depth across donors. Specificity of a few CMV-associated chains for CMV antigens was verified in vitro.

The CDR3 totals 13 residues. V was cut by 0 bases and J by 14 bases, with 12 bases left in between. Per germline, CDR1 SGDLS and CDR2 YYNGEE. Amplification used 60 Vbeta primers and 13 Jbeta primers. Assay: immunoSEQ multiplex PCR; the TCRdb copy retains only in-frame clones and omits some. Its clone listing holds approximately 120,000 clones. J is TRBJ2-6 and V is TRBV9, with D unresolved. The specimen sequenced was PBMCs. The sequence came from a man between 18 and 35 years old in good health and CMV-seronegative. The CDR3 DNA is TGTGCCAGCAGCGTAGGAACACCTAGGATCCTGACTTTC. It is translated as CASSVGTPRILTF.